This record looks at one T cell receptor (beta chain) sequence and its context. The antigen remains unidentified. The CDR3 loop spans 13 amino acids. Deletions cut 4 bases from V and 9 bases from J, with 13 bases between. The germline V gene encodes CDR1 MNHEY and CDR2 SVGAGI. The data are from a study of cytomegalovirus exposure and HLA in healthy donors. General study points: The study flagged approximately 180 TCR beta chains as cytomegalovirus-associated.

13 Jbeta primers and 60 Vbeta primers were used for the PCR. The data were produced by immunoSEQ multiplex PCR, yet TCRdb's version contains in-frame clones alone and is incomplete. The sample includes under 200,000 clones, 70% to 80% seen only once; the top ten take 1.3%. The chain couples TRBV6-5 to TRBJ2-1, with D perhaps TRBD1 (5 bases). The sample consisted of PBMCs. The origin of this receptor is a man in his thirties or forties in good health and CMV-seronegative. This CDR3 is CASSSAGYGEQFF. The CDR3 DNA reads as TGTGCCAGCAGTTCGGCAGGGTATGGTGAGCAGTTCTTC.